The T cell receptor (beta chain) described here comes from a study of blood T cell repertoires in COVID-19. About the study: Some COVID-19 samples were acute and others convalescent; all came from the United States, Italy and Spain. T cells, B-cell-depleted T cells, or PBMCs supplied cDNA or gDNA.

In the authors' workflow: Using reference gene primer amplification, nucleated cell counts were estimated. Profiling relied on immunoSEQ multiplex PCR, and the TCRdb table lists in-frame clones only, not all of them. V and J calls plus clone size are reproduced from that table; the DNA served to infer D and trimming. Altogether under 150,000 clones are present, around 80% being singletons, with the ten largest covering over 10%. Germline V lookup: CDR1 LGHNT, CDR2 FRNRAP. CDR3 length: 13 residues. J lost 5 bases, V lost 5 bases, and 1 base had no gene match. This receptor was taken from a man at least 80 years old with acute or convalescent COVID-19. V and J are TRBV12-5 and TRBJ2-5, with 11 bases aligning to TRBD1. Sequencing used peripheral blood. The CDR3 protein is CASGRDRGETQYF. CDR3 nucleotides: TGTGCTAGTGGTCGGGACAGGGGGGAGACCCAGTACTTC.